This T cell receptor (beta chain) comes out of a study of Tregs in tolerant kidney transplant recipients. Study-level findings and limits: The most relevant donor-specific Treg TCRbeta repertoire apparently came from expansion with activated donor B cells.

The CDR3 covers 13 residues. In germline, CDR1 is SNHLY, CDR2 FYNNEI. The method was immunoSEQ multiplex PCR; TCRdb's version includes in-frame clones alone and lacks a portion of them. Its table records about 52,000 clones. With regard to this clone: The target antigen is unknown. The read ends 3 residues before the CDR3 terminus; that terminus is restored from the germline J gene.

Unstimulated regulatory T cells (CD4+CD25+CD127-), CD4+CD25- non-regulatory cells, CD4 and CD8 cells were FACS-sorted from thawed PBMCs. The rearrangement joins TRBV2 to TRBJ1-1; 9 bases are shared with TRBD1. The source material was CD4+ T cells from blood, sampled before the transplant. This clonotype was sampled from a human donor who received a combined kidney and bone marrow transplant. The CDR3 here is CASSERDRDRAFF. The CDR3 DNA, read in part, is TGTGCCAGCAGTGAAAGGGACAGGGATCGC.